This T cell receptor beta chain was captured by sequencing in a study of control samples from healthy donors and cancer patients. V gave up 2 bases and J gave up 4 bases, with 14 bases separating them. Germline assignment: CDR1 SGHDN and CDR2 FVKESK. The CDR3 length is 15 residues. Profiling relied on immunoSEQ multiplex PCR, and the TCRdb table lists in-frame clones only, not all of them. The sample has about 94,000 clones, 90% seen once. The J gene is TRBJ1-1, the V gene TRBV14, with D unclear. Sequenced input: blood. This TCR was sampled from a woman aged 18 to 35 in good health. The CDR3 coding sequence is TGTGCCAGCAGCCAAAACTTAGGCGCGGGCACTGAAGCTTTCTTT. It translates to CASSQNLGAGTEAFF.